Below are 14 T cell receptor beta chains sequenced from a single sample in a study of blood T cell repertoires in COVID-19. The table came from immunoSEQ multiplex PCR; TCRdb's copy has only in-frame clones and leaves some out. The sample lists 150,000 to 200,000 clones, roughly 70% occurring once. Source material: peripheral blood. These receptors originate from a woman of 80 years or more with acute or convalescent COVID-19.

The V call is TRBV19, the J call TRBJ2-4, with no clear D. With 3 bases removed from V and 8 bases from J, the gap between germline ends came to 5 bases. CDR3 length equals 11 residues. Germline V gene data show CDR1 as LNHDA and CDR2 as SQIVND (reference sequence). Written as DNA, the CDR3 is TGTGCCAGTAGTATGGCGGACATTCAGTACTTC. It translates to CASSMADIQYF.

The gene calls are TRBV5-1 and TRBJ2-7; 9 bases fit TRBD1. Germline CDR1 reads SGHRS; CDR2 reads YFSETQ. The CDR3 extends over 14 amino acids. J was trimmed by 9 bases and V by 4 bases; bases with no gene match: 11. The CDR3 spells CASSSTGTGTGQYF. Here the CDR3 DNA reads TGCGCCAGCAGCAGTACCGGGACAGGGACGGGGCAGTACTTC.

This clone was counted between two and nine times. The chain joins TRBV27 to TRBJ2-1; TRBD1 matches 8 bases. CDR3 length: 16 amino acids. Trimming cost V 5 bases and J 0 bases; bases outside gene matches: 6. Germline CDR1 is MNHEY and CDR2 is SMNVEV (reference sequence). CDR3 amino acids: CASSPGQAISYNEQFF. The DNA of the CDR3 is TGTGCCAGCAGTCCGGGACAGGCTATCTCCTACAATGAGCAGTTCTTC.

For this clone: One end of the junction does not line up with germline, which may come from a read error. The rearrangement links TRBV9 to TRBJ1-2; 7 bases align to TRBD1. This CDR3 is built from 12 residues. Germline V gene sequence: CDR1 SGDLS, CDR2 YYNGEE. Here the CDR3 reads CASTRDSYDYTF. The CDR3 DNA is TGTGCCAGCACCCGGGACAGCTATGACTACACCTTC.

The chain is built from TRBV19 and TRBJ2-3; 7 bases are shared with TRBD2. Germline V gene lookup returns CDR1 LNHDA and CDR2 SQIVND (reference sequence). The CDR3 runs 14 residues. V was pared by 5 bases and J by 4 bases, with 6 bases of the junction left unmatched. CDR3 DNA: TGTGCCAGTAGTTCGGCGGGAGCCCCAGATACGCAGTATTTT. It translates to CASSSAGAPDTQYF. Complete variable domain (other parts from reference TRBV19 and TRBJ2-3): DGGITQSPKYLFRKEGQNVTLSCEQNLNHDAMYWYRQDPGQGLRLIYYSQIVNDFQKGDIAEGYSVSREKKESFPLTVTSAQKNPTAFYLCASSSAGAPDTQYFGPGTRLTVL.

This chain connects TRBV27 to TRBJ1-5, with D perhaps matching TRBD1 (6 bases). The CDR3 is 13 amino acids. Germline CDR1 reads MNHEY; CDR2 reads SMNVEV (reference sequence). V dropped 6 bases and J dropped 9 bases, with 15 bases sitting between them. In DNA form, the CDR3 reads TGTGCCAGCAGAGCCCACAGGGAGCTGCCCCAGCATTTT. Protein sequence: CASRAHRELPQHF.

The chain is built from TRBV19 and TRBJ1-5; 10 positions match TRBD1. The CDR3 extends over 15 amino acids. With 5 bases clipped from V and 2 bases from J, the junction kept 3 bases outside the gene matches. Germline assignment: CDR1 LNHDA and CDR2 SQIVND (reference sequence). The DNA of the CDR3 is TGTGCCAGTAGTGTCGGGACAGGGGGCAATCAGCCCCAGCATTTT. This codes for CASSVGTGGNQPQHF.

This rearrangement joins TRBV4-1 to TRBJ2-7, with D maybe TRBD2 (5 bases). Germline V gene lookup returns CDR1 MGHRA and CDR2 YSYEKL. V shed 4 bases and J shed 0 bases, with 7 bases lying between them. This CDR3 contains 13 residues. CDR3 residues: CASSPSPSYEQYF. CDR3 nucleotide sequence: TGCGCCAGCAGCCCTAGCCCCTCCTACGAGCAGTACTTC.

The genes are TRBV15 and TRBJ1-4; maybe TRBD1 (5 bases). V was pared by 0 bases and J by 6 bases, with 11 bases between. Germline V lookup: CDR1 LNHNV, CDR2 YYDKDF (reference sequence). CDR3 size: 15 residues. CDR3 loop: CATSRDIQEDEKLFF. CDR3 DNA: TGTGCCACCAGCAGAGATATACAGGAAGATGAAAAACTGTTTTTT.

The CDR3 sequence is CASSQVSSNTEAFF. The CDR3 bases are TGCGCCAGCAGCCAAGTTTCGAGCAACACTGAAGCTTTCTTT. The chain carries TRBV4-1 and TRBJ1-1; the D is unclear. The V gene's germline CDR1 is MGHRA and CDR2 YSYEKL. V was shortened by 1 base and J by 2 bases, with 8 bases between the two germline ends. The CDR3 is 14 residues long.

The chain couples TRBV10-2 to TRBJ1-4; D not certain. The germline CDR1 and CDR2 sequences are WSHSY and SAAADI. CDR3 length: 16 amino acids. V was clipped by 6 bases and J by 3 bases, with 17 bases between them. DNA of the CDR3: TGCGCCAGCAGCCCCGGTGGGTCAGAGGCTAATGAAAAACTGTTTTTT. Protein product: CASSPGGSEANEKLFF.

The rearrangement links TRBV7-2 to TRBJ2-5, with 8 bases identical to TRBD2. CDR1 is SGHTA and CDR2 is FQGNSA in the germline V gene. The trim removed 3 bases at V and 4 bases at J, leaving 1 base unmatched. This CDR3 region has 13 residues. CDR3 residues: CASSLLAGETQYF. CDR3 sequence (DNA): TGTGCCAGCAGCTTGCTAGCGGGAGAGACCCAGTACTTC.

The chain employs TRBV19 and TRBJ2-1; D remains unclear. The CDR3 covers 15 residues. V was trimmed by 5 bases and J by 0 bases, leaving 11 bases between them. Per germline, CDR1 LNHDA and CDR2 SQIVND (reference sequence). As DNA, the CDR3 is TGTGCCAGTAGTCGACTTTACAACTCCTACAATGAGCAGTTCTTC. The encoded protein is CASSRLYNSYNEQFF.

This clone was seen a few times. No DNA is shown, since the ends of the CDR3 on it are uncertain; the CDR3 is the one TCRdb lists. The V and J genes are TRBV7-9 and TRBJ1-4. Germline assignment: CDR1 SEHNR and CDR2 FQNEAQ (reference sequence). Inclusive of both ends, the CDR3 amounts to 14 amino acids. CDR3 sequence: CASSLVASTSGLFF.